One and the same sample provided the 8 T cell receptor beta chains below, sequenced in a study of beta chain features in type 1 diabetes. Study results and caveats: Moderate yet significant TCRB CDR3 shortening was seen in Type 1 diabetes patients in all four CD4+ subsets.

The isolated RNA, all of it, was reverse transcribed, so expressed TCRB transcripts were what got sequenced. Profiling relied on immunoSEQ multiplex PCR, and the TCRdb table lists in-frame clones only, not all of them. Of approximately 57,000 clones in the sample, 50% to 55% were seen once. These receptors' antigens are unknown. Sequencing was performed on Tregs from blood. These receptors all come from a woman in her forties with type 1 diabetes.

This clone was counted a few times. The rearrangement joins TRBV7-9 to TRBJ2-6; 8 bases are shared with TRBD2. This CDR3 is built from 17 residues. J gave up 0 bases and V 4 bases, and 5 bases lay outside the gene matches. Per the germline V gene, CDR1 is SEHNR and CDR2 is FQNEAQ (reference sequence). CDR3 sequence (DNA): TGTGCCAGCAGCTACGGGGGGGGGCTCTCTGGGGCCAACGTCCTGACTTTC. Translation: CASSYGGGLSGANVLTF. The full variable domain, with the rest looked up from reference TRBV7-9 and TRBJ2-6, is DTGVSQNPRHKITKRGQNVTFRCDPISEHNRLYWYRQTLGQGPEFLTYFQNEAQLEKSRLLSDRFSAERPKGSFSTLEIQRTEQGDSAMYLCASSYGGGLSGANVLTFGAGSRLTVL.

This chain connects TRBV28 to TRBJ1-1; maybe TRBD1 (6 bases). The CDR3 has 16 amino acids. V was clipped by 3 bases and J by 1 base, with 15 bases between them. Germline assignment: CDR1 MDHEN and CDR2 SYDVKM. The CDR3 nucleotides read TGTGCCAGCAGTTTCCAGGGGAAGAGGTGGAACACTGAAGCTTTCTTT. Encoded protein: CASSFQGKRWNTEAFF.

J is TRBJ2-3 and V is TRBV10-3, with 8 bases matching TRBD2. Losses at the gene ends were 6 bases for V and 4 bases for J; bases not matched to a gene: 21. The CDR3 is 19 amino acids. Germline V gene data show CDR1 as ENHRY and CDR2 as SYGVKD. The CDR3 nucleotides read TGTGCCATCAGCCCCGGACTATCCCCGGGGCTAGCGGGTCCAGATACGCAGTATTTT. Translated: CAISPGLSPGLAGPDTQYF.

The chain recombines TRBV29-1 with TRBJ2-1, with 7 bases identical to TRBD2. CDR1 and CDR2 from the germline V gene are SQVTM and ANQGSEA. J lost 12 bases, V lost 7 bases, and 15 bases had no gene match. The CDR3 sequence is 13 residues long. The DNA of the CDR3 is TGCAGCGGGGGTCTTCTTTTGGGGGGGATGCAGTTCTTC. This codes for CSGGLLLGGMQFF.

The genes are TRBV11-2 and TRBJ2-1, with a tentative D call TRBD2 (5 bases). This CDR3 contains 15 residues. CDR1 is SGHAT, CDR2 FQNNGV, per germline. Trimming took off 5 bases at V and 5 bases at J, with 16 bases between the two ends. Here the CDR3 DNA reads TGTGCCAGCAGCCCTCGGATAAGGGAGAACAATGAGCAGTTCTTC. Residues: CASSPRIRENNEQFF.

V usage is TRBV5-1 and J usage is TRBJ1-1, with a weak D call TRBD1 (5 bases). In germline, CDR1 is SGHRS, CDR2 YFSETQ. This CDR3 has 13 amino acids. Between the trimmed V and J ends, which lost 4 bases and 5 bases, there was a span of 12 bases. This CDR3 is CASSPGTKTEAFF. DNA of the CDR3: TGCGCCAGCAGCCCAGGGACTAAGACTGAAGCTTTCTTT.

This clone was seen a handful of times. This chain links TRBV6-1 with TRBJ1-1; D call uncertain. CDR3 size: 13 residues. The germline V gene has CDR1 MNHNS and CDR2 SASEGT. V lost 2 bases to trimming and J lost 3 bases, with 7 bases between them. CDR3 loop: CASSESRDTEAFF. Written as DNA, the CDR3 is TGTGCCAGCAGTGAAAGTAGAGACACTGAAGCTTTCTTT.

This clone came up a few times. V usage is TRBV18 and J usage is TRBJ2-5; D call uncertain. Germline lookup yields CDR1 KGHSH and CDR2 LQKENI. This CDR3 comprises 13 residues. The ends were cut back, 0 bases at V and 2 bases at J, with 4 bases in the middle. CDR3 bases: TGTGCCAGCTCACCACCGAGTCAAGAGACCCAGTACTTC. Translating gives CASSPPSQETQYF.